This TCR beta chain was sequenced for a study of shared clonotypes between healthy human individuals. About the study: The composition of the donors was two women and a few men aged 18 to 49.

A remark on this clone: At the DNA level, this CDR3 is encoded by other sequences in the same sample as well.

The V end was cut by 3 bases, the J end by 0 bases, with 9 bases between. Germline CDR1 is KGHSH and CDR2 is LQKENI. The CDR3 spans 15 residues. Several immunoSEQ plates held equal portions of the genomic DNA taken from each subset. Unsorted PBMC samples were amplified in replicate PCRs containing roughly 300 ng DNA, 25,000 to 35,000 T cell genomes. Using immunoSEQ multiplex PCR, the repertoire was profiled, and TCRdb retains in-frame clones only, with some absent. Counted here are approximately 510,000 clones, 60% to 85% occurring once; the ten biggest clones make up roughly 13%. The TCR sequence derives from a middle-aged woman in good health. Some clones in this sample may be carry-over from other donors' samples. Sequenced material: PBMCs. The chain joins TRBV18 to TRBJ2-1; D is uncertain. The CDR3 coding sequence is TGTGCCAGCTCACCCGGGCTTTCCTCCTACAATGAGCAGTTCTTC. It codes for CASSPGLSSYNEQFF.